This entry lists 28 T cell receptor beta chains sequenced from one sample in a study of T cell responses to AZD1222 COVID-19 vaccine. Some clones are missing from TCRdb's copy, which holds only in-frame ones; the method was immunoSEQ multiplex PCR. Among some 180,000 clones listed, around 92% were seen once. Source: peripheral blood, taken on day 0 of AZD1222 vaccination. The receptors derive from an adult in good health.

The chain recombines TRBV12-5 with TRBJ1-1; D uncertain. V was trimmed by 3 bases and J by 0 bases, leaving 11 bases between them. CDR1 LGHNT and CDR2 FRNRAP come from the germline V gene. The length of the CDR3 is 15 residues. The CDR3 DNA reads TGTGCTAGTGGTTTTAATTGGTTCATGAACACTGAAGCTTTCTTT. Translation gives CASGFNWFMNTEAFF.

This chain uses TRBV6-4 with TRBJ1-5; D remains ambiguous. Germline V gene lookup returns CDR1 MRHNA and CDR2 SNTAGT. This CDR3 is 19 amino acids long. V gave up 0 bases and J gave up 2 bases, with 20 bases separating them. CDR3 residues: CASSDSCRYWYRGNQPQHF. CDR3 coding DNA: TGTGCCAGCAGTGACTCTTGCAGGTATTGGTATCGGGGCAATCAGCCCCAGCATTTT.

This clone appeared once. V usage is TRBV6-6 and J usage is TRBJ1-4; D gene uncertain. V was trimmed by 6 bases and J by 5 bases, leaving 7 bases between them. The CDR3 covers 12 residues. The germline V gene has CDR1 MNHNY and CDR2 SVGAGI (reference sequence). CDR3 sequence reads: CASSSQNEKLFF. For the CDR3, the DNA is TGTGCCAGCAGCTCCCAGAATGAAAAACTGTTTTTT.

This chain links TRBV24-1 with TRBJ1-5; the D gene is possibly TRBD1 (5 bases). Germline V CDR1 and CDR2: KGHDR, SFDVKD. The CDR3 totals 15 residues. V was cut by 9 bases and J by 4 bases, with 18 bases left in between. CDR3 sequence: CATGGEDERNQPQHF. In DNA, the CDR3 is TGTGCCACCGGGGGTGAGGACGAACGTAATCAGCCCCAGCATTTT.

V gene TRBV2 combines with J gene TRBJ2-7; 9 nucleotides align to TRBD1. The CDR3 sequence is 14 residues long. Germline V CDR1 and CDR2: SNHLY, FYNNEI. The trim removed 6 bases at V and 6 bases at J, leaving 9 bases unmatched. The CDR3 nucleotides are TGTGCCAGCAGCTCCTCCGGGACAGGGAGCGAGCAGTACTTC. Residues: CASSSSGTGSEQYF.

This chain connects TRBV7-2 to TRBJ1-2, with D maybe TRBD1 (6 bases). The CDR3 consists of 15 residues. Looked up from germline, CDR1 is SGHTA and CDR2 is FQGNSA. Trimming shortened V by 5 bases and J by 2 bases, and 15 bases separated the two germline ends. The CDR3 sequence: CASSRGGQTNYGYTF. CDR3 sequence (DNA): TGTGCCAGCAGCCGGGGGGGGCAGACAAACTATGGCTACACCTTC.

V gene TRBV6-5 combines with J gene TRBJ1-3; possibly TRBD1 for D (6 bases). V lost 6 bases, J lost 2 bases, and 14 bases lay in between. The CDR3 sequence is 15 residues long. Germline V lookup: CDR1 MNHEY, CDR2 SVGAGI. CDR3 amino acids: CASSPGQGTGNTIYF. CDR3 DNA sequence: TGTGCCAGCAGCCCGGGGCAGGGGACTGGAAACACCATATATTTT.

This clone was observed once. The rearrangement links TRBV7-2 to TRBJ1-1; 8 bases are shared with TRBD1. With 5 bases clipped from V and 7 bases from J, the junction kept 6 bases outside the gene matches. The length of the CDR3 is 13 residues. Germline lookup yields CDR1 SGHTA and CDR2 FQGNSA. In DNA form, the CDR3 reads TGTGCCAGCAGCCGGACAGGGTTTATTGAAGCTTTCTTT. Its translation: CASSRTGFIEAFF.

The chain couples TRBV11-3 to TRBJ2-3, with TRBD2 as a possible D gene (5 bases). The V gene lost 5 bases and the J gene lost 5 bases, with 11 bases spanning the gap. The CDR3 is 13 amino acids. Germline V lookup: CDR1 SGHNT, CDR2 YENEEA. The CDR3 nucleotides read TGTGCCAGCAGCCGGACGAGGGAAGATACGCAGTATTTT. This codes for CASSRTREDTQYF.

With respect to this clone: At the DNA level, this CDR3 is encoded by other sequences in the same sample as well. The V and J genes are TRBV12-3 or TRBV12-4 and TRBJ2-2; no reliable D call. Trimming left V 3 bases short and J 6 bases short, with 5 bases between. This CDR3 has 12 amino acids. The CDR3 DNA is TGTGCCAGCAGTTTGGCCCCCGGGGAGCTGTTTTTT. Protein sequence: CASSLAPGELFF.

CDR3 coding DNA: TGCGCCAGCAGTGATGGCAGATCCTATGGCTACACCTTC. Protein: CASSDGRSYGYTF. The rearrangement joins TRBV10-1 to TRBJ1-2, with D uncertain. The V and J ends lost 3 bases and 4 bases respectively, with 9 bases between them. The CDR3 has 13 residues. Germline lookup yields CDR1 WNHNN and CDR2 SYGVQD (reference sequence).

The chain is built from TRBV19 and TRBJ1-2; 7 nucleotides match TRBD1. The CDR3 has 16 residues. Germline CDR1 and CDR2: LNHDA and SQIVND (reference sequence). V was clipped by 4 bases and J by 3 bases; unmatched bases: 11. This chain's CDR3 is CASSTSPGQPYYGYTF. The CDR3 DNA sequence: TGTGCCAGTAGTACCTCCCCGGGACAGCCTTACTATGGCTACACCTTC.

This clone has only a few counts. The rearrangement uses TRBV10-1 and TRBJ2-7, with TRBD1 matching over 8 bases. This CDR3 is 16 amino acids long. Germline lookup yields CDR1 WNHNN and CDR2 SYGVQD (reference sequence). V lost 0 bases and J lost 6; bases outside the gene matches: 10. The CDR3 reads CASSESPSQGATEQYF. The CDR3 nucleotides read TGCGCCAGCAGTGAGTCCCCTTCCCAGGGGGCGACCGAGCAGTACTTC.

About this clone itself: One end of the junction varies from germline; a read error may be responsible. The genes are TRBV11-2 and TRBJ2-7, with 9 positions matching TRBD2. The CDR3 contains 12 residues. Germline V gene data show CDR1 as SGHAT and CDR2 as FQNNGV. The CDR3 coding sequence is TGTGCCAGCAGCGCGGCAGCGGGGGGCCCCCACTTC. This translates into CASSAAAGGPHF.

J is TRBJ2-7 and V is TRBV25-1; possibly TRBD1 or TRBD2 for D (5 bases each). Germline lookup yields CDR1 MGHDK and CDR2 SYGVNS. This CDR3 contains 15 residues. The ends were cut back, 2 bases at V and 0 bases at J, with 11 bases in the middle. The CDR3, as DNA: TGTGCCAGCAGTGAAGGGACCGTAAGCTCCTACGAGCAGTACTTC. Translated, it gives CASSEGTVSSYEQYF.

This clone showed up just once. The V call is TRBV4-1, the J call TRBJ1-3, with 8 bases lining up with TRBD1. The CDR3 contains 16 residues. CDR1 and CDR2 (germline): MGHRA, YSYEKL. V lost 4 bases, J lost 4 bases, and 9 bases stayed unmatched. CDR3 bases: TGCGCCAGCAGCCCAGGGGGCGTGTGGGCGGGAAACACCATATATTTT. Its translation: CASSPGGVWAGNTIYF.

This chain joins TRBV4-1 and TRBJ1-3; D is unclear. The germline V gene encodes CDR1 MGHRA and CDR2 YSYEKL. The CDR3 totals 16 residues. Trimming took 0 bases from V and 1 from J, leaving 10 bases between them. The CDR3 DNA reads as TGCGCCAGCAGCCAAGAGGGCAGTCGGTCTGGAAACACCATATATTTT. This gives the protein CASSQEGSRSGNTIYF.

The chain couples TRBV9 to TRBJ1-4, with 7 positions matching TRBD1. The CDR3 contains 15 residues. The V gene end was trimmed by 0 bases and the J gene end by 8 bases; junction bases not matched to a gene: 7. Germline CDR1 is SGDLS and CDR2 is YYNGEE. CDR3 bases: TGTGCCAGCAGCGTAGATGCAGGGGGTCGCGAAAAACTGTTTTTT. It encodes CASSVDAGGREKLFF.

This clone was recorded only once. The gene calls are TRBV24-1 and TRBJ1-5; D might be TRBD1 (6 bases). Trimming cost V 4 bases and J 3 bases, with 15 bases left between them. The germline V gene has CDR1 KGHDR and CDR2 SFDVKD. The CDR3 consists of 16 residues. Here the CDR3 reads CATSDHRVRDNQPQHF. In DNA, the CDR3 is TGTGCCACCAGTGACCACAGGGTAAGGGACAATCAGCCCCAGCATTTT.

The CDR3 region is CASSFAGVTDTQYF. The CDR3 DNA sequence: TGTGCCAGCAGCTTTGCGGGAGTCACAGATACGCAGTATTTT. This chain uses TRBV7-9 with TRBJ2-3, with 7 bases identical to TRBD2. The CDR3 extends over 14 amino acids. J gave up 2 bases and V 3 bases, and 2 bases lay outside the gene matches. Germline CDR1 and CDR2: SEHNR and FQNEAQ (reference sequence). Based on the CDR3 plus reference TRBV7-9 and TRBJ2-3, the full variable domain is DTGVSQNPRHKITKRGQNVTFRCDPISEHNRLYWYRQTLGQGPEFLTYFQNEAQLEKSRLLSDRFSAERPKGSFSTLEIQRTEQGDSAMYLCASSFAGVTDTQYFGPGTRLTVL.

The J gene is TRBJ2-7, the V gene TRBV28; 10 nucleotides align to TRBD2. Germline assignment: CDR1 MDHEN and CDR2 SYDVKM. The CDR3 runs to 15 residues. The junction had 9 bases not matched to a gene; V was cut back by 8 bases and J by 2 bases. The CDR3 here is CASGSSGGPTYEQYF. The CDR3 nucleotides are TGTGCCAGCGGTAGTAGCGGGGGGCCAACCTACGAGCAGTACTTC.

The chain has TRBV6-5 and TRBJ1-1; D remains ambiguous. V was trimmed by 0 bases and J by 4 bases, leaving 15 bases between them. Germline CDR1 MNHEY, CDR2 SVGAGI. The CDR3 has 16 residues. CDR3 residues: CASSYSRTGRATEAFF. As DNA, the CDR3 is TGTGCCAGCAGTTACTCCCGGACTGGGAGAGCCACTGAAGCTTTCTTT.

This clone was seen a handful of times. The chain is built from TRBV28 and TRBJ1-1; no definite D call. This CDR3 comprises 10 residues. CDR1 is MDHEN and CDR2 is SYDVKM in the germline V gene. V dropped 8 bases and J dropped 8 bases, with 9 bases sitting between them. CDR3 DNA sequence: TGTGCCAGCGGCTACAAGGAAGCTTTCTTT. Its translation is CASGYKEAFF.

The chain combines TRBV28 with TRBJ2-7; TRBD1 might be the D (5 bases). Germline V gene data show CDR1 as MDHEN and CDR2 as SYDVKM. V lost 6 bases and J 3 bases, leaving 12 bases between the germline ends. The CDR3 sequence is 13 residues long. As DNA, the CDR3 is TGTGCCAGCAGGGTGGGGCCGAACTACGAGCAGTACTTC. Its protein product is CASRVGPNYEQYF.

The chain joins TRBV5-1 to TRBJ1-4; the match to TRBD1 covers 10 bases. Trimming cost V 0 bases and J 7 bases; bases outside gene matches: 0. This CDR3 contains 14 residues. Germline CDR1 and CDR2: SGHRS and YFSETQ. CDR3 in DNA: TGCGCCAGCAGCTTGGGACAGGGGGCTGAAAAACTGTTTTTT. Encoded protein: CASSLGQGAEKLFF.

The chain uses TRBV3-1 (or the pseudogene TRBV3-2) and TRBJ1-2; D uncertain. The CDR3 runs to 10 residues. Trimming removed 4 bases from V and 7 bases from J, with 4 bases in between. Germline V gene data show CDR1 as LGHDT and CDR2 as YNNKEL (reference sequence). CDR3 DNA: TGTGCCAGCAGCCCCTCTGGCTACACCTTC. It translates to CASSPSGYTF.

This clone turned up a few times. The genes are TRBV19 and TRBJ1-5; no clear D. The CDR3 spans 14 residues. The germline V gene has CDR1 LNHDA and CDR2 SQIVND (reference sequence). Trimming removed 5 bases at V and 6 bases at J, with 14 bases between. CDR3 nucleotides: TGTGCCAGTAGTCAATCGGCCCCCGGTCAGCCCCAGCATTTT. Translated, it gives CASSQSAPGQPQHF.

The CDR3: CASSDRTGDNSPLHF. In DNA, the CDR3 is TGTGCCAGCAGTGATCGGACAGGGGATAATTCACCCCTCCACTTT. V usage is TRBV6-1 and J usage is TRBJ1-6, with 9 nucleotides matching TRBD1. V lost 3 bases, J lost 5 bases, and 2 bases stayed unmatched. This CDR3 spans 15 amino acids. CDR1 and CDR2 (germline): MNHNS, SASEGT.